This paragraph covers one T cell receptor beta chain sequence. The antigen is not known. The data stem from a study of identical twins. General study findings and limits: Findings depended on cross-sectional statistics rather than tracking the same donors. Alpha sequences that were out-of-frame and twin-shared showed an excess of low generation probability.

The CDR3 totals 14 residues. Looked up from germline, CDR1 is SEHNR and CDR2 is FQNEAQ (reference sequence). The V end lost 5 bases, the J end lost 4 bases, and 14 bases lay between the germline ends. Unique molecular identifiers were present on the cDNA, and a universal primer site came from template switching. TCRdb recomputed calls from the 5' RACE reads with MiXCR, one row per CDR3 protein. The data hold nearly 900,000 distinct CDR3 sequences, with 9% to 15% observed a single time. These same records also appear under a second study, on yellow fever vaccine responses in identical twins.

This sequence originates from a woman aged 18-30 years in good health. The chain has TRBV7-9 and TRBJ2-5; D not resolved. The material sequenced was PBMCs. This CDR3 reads CASSLNALGETQYF. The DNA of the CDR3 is TGTGCCAGCAGCCTGAACGCTTTAGGAGAGACCCAGTACTTC.